This TCR beta chain was recorded in a study of cytomegalovirus exposure and HLA in healthy donors. Study-wide findings and caveats: TCR association rates varied by HLA locus in a later analysis, with DRB1 highest and HLA-C lowest. In a later analysis, specific HLA alleles were associated with over 15,000 TCR beta sequences at a 0.05 false discovery rate.

Primers included in the PCR were 60 Vbeta and 13 Jbeta primers. Sequencing was performed with immunoSEQ multiplex PCR; in TCRdb, only in-frame clones are kept and a portion is missing. This table holds approximately 74,000 clones, about 79% found once. About this clone: Its specificity is not known. The junction differs from germline at one of its ends, possibly a read error.

The CDR3 loop spans 16 amino acids. Germline-derived CDR1 and CDR2 are SGHRS and YFSETQ. The TCR was taken from a woman aged 40 to 50 in good health and CMV-seronegative. The genes are TRBV5-1 and TRBJ2-1; 8 bases match TRBD2. Specimen: PBMCs. The CDR3 sequence: CASTLDLSGSGVEQFF. In nucleotides, the CDR3 is TGCGCCAGCACCTTGGACTTAAGCGGGAGTGGTGTTGAGCAGTTCTTC.